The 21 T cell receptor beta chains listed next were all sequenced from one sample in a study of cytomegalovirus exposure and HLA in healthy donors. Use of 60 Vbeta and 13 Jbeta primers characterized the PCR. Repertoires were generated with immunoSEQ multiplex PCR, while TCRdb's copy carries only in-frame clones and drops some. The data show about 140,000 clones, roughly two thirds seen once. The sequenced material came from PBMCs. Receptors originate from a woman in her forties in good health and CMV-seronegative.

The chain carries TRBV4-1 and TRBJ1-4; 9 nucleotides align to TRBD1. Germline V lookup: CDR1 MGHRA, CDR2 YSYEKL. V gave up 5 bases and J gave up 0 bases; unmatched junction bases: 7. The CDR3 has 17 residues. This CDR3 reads CASSKKDRGSTNEKLFF. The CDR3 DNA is TGCGCCAGCAGCAAAAAGGACAGGGGTTCAACTAATGAAAAACTGTTTTTT.

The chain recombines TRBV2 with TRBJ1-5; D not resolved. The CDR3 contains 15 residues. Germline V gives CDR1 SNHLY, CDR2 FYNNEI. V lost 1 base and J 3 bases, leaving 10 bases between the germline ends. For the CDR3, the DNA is TGTGCCAGCAGTGAAGTGGGCCCACCCAATCAGCCCCAGCATTTT. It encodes CASSEVGPPNQPQHF.

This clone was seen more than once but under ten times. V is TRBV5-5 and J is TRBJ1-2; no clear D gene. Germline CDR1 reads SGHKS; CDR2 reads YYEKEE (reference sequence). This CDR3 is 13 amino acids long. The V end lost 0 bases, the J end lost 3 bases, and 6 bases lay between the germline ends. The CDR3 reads CASSLDGDYGYTF. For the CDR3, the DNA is TGTGCCAGCAGCTTGGACGGGGACTATGGCTACACCTTC.

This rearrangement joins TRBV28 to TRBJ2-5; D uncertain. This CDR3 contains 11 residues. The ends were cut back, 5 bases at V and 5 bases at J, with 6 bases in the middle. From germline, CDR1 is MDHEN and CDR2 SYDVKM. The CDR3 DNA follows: TGTGCCAGCAGTCGGTTGGAGACCCAGTACTTC. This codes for CASSRLETQYF.

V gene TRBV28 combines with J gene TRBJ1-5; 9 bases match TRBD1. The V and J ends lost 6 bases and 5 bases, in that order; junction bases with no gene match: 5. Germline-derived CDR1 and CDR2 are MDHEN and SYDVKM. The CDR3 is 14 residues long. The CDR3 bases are TGTGCCAGCAGCTCCGGGACAGGGTATCAGCCCCAGCATTTT. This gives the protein CASSSGTGYQPQHF.

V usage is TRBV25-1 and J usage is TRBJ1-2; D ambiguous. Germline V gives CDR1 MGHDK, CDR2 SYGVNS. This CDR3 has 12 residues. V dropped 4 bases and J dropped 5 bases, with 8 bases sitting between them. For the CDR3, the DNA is TGTGCCAGCAGTGGAGACGGGTATGGCTACACCTTC. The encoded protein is CASSGDGYGYTF.

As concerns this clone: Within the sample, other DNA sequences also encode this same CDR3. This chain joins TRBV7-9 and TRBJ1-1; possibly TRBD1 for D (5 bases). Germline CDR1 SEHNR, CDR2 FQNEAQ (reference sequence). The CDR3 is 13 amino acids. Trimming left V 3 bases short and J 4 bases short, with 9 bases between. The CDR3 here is CASSLYQGTEAFF. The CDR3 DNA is TGTGCCAGCAGCTTGTACCAGGGCACTGAAGCTTTCTTT.

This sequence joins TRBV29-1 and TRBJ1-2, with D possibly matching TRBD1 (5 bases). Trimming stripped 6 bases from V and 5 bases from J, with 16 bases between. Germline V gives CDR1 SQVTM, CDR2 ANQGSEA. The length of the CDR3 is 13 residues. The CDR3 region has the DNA TGCAGCGTGTCCCTAGGGGAAGTTTATGGCTACACCTTC. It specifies CSVSLGEVYGYTF.

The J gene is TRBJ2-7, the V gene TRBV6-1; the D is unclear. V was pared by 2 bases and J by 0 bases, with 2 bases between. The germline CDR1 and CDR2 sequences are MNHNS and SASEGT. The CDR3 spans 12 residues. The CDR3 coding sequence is TGTGCCAGCAGTGAACACTCCTACGAGCAGTACTTC. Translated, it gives CASSEHSYEQYF.

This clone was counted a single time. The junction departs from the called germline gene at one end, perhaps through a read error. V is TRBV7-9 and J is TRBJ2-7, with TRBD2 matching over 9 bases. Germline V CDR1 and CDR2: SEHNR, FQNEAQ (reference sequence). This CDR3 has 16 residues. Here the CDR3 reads CSSSLDTAGGSYEQYF. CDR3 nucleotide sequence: TGTTCCAGCAGCTTAGATACAGCGGGGGGCTCCTACGAGCAGTACTTC.

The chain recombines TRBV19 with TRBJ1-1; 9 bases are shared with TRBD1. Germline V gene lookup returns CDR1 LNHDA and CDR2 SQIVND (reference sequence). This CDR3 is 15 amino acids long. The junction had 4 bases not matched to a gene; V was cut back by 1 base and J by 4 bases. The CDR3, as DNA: TGTGCCAGTAGTATAGGGGACAGGGAGCTCACTGAAGCTTTCTTT. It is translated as CASSIGDRELTEAFF.

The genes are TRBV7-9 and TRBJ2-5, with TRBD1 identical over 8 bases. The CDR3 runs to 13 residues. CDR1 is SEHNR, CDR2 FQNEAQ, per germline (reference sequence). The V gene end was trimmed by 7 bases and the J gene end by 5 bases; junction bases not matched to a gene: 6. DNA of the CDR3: TGTGCCAGCACTTCAGGGGGCTGGGAGACCCAGTACTTC. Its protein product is CASTSGGWETQYF.

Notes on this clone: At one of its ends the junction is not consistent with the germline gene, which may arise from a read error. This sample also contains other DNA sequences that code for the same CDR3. CDR3 nucleotides: TGTGCCAGCAGCTTGGACCCGACATTCCGGAAAGCTTTCTTC. Protein: CASSLDPTFRKAFF. J is TRBJ1-1 and V is TRBV5-6; no firm D call. The V gene's germline CDR1 is SGHDT and CDR2 YYEEEE. The CDR3 covers 14 residues.

The CDR3 nucleotides read TGTGCCAGCAGGGAGACAGTTTATAGCAATCAGCCCCAGCATTTT. Protein sequence: CASRETVYSNQPQHF. V is TRBV27 and J is TRBJ1-5; tentatively, D is TRBD1 (5 bases). The V and J ends lost 6 bases and 0 bases respectively, with 12 bases between them. The germline V gene has CDR1 MNHEY and CDR2 SMNVEV (reference sequence). CDR3 length equals 15 residues.

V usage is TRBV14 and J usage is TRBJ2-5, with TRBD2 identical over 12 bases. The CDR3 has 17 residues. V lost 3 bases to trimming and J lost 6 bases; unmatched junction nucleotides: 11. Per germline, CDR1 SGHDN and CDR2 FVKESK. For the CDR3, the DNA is TGTGCCAGCAGCCATTCACTGCTAGCGGGGGGGCCGAAGACCCAGTACTTC. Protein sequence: CASSHSLLAGGPKTQYF. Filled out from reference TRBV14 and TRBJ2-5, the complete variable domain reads EAGVTQFPSHSVIEKGQTVTLRCDPISGHDNLYWYRRVMGKEIKFLLHFVKESKQDESGMPNNRFLAERTGGTYSTLKVQPAELEDSGVYFCASSHSLLAGGPKTQYFGPGTRLLVL.

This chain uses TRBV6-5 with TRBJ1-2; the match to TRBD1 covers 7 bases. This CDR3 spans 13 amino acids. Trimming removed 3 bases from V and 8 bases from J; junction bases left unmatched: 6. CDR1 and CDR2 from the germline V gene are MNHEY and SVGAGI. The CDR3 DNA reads TGTGCCAGCAGTTATTCGGACAGGACCGGCTACACCTTC. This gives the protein CASSYSDRTGYTF.

CDR3 loop: CASSLFSGDEKLFF. The CDR3 region has the DNA TGTGCCAGCAGCTTATTCTCCGGGGATGAAAAACTGTTTTTT. The J gene is TRBJ1-4, the V gene TRBV7-6; D remains unclear. The germline V gene encodes CDR1 SGHVS and CDR2 FNYEAQ. The CDR3 is 14 residues long. V was shortened by 2 bases and J by 6 bases, with 10 bases between the two germline ends.

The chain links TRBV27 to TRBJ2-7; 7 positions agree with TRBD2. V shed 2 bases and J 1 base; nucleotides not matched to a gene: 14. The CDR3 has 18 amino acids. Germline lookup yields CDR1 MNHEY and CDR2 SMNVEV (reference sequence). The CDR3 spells CASSLRASPAGTSYEQYV. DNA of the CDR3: TGTGCCAGCAGTTTAAGGGCGAGTCCAGCGGGGACTTCCTACGAGCAGTACGTC.

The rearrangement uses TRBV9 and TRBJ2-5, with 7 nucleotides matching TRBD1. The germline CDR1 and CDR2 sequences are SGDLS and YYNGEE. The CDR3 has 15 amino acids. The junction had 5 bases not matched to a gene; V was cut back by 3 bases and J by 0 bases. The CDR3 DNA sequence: TGTGCCAGCAGCGCCGTAGGGACAGACCAAGAGACCCAGTACTTC. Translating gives CASSAVGTDQETQYF.

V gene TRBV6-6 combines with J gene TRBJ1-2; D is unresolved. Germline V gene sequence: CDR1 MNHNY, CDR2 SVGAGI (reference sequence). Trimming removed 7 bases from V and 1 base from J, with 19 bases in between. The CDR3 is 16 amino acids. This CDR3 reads CASINEESGYNYGYTF. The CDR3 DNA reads TGTGCCAGCATCAACGAGGAGTCTGGCTATAACTATGGCTACACCTTC.

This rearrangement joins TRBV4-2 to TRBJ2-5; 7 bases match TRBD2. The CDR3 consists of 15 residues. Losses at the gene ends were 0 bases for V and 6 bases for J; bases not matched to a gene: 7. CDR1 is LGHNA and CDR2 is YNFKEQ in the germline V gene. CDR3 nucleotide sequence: TGTGCCAGCAGCCAAGATAGGGAGGGTTTTCAGACCCAGTACTTC. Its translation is CASSQDREGFQTQYF.